Described below is a single T cell receptor (beta chain) sequence and its context. This sample was included in a study of blood T cell repertoires in COVID-19. Sequencing was performed with immunoSEQ multiplex PCR; in TCRdb, only in-frame clones are kept and a portion is missing. The profile shows about 150,000 clones, roughly nine tenths of them singletons. Input material: peripheral blood. The sequence was collected from a human donor in a cohort sampled during active COVID-19.

The CDR3 DNA sequence: TGCGCCAGCAGCTTGGAGGGACAGGGGTTCTACAATGAGCAGTTCTTC. This translates into CASSLEGQGFYNEQFF. This chain links TRBV5-1 with TRBJ2-1; TRBD1 matches 10 bases. Germline V gene sequence: CDR1 SGHRS, CDR2 YFSETQ. The V segment lost 0 bases and the J segment 3 bases; nucleotides outside the gene matches: 3. The CDR3 has 16 residues.